The rows below give T cell receptor beta chains drawn from one sample of a study of cytomegalovirus exposure and HLA in healthy donors. Assay used: immunoSEQ multiplex PCR; TCRdb lists only in-frame clones, some missing. The sample shows more than 150,000 clones, about 90% of them seen only once. Input material: PBMCs. These receptors came from a girl under three years old in good health and CMV-seronegative. The CDR3 runs from the conserved cysteine through the conserved F or W. The order of the fields is D gene, clone size, V gene, J gene, CDR3 length, CDR3 protein, CDR3 DNA. D genes are given only for firm matches. Expanded clones are given a class, and other clones once, few, many or no size at all.

>-|-|TRBV4-1|TRBJ1-2|14
CASSQQAVSYGYTF
TGCGCCAGCAGCCAGCAAGCGGTGAGCTATGGCTACACCTTC
>TRBD1|few|TRBV6-5|TRBJ2-1|14
CASSSPDRVGEQFF
TGTGCCAGCAGTTCCCCGGACAGGGTTGGCGAGCAGTTCTTC
>-|-|TRBV7-7|TRBJ1-4|16
CASSLGSGIDNEKLFF
TGTGCCAGCAGCCTGGGATCAGGGATAGATAATGAAAAACTGTTTTTT
>TRBD1|-|TRBV7-9|TRBJ1-5|17
CASSLDPWTGRNQPQHF
TGCGCCAGCAGCTTAGACCCCTGGACAGGCCGAAATCAGCCCCAGCATTTT
>-|-|TRBV5-1|TRBJ1-1|18
CASSLGPGLGLRLTEAFF
TGCGCCAGCAGCTTGGGACCCGGACTGGGCCTTAGGTTAACTGAAGCTTTCTTT
>TRBD1|-|TRBV7-3|TRBJ2-3|16
CASSAVGTGSRDTQYF
TGTGCCAGCTCTGCGGTAGGGACAGGGTCCCGCGATACGCAGTATTTT
>-|-|TRBV6-5|TRBJ1-2|12
CASRPRDKGYTF
TGTGCCAGCAGACCCAGGGACAAGGGCTACACCTTC
>-|-|TRBV5-1|TRBJ2-7|13
CASSRTTAYEQYF
TGCGCCAGCAGCAGGACTACCGCCTACGAGCAGTACTTC
>-|-|TRBV7-2|TRBJ2-1|15
CASSLSRQGMNEQFF
TGTGCCAGCAGCTTATCACGTCAGGGGATGAATGAGCAGTTCTTC
>-|-|TRBV5-4|TRBJ2-5|16
CASSLGAPRSQETQYF
TGTGCCAGCAGCTTGGGAGCCCCTAGATCTCAAGAGACCCAGTACTTC
>-|-|TRBV28|TRBJ1-2|13
CASTTDSNYGYTF
TGTGCCAGCACGACAGACTCTAACTATGGCTACACCTTC
>-|once|TRBV7-3|TRBJ1-2|15
CASSLSPGVHYGYTF
TGTGCCAGCAGCTTAAGTCCGGGGGTTCACTATGGCTACACCTTC
>TRBD1|-|TRBV7-9|TRBJ2-2|16
CASSHDVRQGAGELFF
TGTGCCAGCAGCCATGACGTTCGGCAGGGGGCCGGGGAGCTGTTTTTT
>-|few|TRBV4-2|TRBJ2-7|15
CASSQDQGRPYEQYF
TGTGCCAGCAGCCAAGATCAGGGGAGACCTTACGAGCAGTACTTC
>-|-|TRBV5-4|TRBJ2-3|12
CASSVTADTQYF
TGTGCCAGCAGCGTAACAGCAGATACGCAGTATTTT
>-|-|TRBV9|TRBJ2-1|13
CASSEGGYNEQFF
TGTGCCAGCAGCGAGGGGGGGTACAATGAGCAGTTCTTC
>-|-|TRBV6-1|TRBJ2-7|12
CASSDWGDEQYF
TGTGCCAGCAGTGATTGGGGAGACGAGCAGTACTTC
>-|-|TRBV7-9|TRBJ1-2|14
CASRIIGTNYGYTF
TGTGCCAGCAGAATAATAGGGACAAACTATGGCTACACCTTC
>-|-|TRBV11-2|TRBJ2-1|16
CASSFHRRKRYNEQFF
TGTGCCAGCAGCTTTCACCGGCGGAAGCGGTACAATGAGCAGTTCTTC
>-|-|TRBV2|TRBJ1-6|12
CASSEVGGQSIF
TGTGCCAGCAGTGAAGTTGGCGGACAGTCGATATTT
>-|-|TRBV6-1|TRBJ1-1|14
CASRRLGEDTEAFF
TGTGCCAGCAGGAGATTAGGGGAGGACACTGAAGCTTTCTTT
>-|-|TRBV10-2|TRBJ1-2|14
CASSGPTVNYGYTF
TGCGCCAGCAGTGGGCCGACAGTTAACTATGGCTACACCTTC
>TRBD1|-|TRBV2|TRBJ2-7|15
CASSVPGQGPYEQYF
TGTGCCAGCAGTGTACCGGGACAGGGACCCTACGAGCAGTACTTC
>TRBD2|-|TRBV5-5|TRBJ2-3|14
CASSFRTSRDTQYF
TGTGCCAGCAGCTTCCGGACTAGTCGAGATACGCAGTATTTT
>-|few|TRBV5-4|TRBJ1-2|14
CASRADSTNYGYTF
TGTGCCAGCAGGGCTGACAGTACTAACTATGGCTACACCTTC
>-|-|TRBV7-8|TRBJ2-5|15
CARWGFRQDEETQYF
TGTGCCAGATGGGGCTTCAGACAGGATGAAGAGACCCAGTACTTC
>-|few|TRBV7-9|TRBJ1-1|13
CASSFGENTEAFF
TGTGCCAGCAGCTTCGGGGAGAACACTGAAGCTTTCTTT